This T cell receptor (beta chain) was found in a study of T cells after yellow fever vaccination. Study results and caveats: Among primary-vaccination clones, most reappeared after the booster, at 95% to 96% for CD4 and roughly 88% for CD8.

From the 5' RACE reads, TCRdb called clonotypes with MiXCR, one entry per CDR3 protein. The profile shows 200,000 to 250,000 distinct CDR3 sequences, about 3% of them singletons. Worth noting for this clonotype: Its specificity is not known.

The CDR3 runs to 16 residues. V was clipped by 0 bases and J by 3 bases; unmatched bases: 6. Germline CDR1 and CDR2: MNHEY and SMNVEV (reference sequence). This TCR derives from a man aged 18-30 years who received the YFV17D yellow fever vaccine. Specimen: CD4+ T cells sorted from PBMCs, collected 10 days after the yellow fever booster vaccination. This chain links TRBV27 with TRBJ2-3; the match to TRBD2 covers 7 bases. As DNA, the CDR3 is TGTGCCAGCAGTTTATCAGGCGGGGGAAGGACAGATACGCAGTATTTT. It encodes CASSLSGGGRTDTQYF.